This T cell receptor (beta chain) was recorded in a study of breast tumors, draining lymph nodes, adjacent tissues. Points from the study as a whole: That most tumor T cells come from lymph nodes remained unproven. Tumor repertoires ranked between lymph nodes and nontumor tissue in diversity, with V and J gene preferences. Most tumor T cells seemingly derive from lymph node, then expand in tumor. Luminal-like breast cancer showed significantly higher tumor–nontumor repertoire similarity than basal-like.

For this clonotype: The target antigen is unknown.

The lymph nodes were axillary draining lymph nodes from breast cancer patients. V shed 5 bases and J 8 bases; nucleotides not matched to a gene: 7. The CDR3 sequence is 13 residues long. Germline CDR1 reads SGHTA; CDR2 reads FQGNSA. TCRdb used MiXCR to reprocess the multiplex PCR reads, holding one entry per CDR3 protein. Here the sample spans about 200,000 distinct CDR3 sequences, roughly a third being singletons. The V gene is TRBV7-2, the J gene TRBJ1-1; 8 positions agree with TRBD1. This TCR was sampled from a female donor with breast cancer. Some clones in this sample may be carry-over from other donors' samples. The sequenced material came from axillary lymph node tissue. In nucleotides, the CDR3 is TGTGCCAGCAGCGGACAGGGCGCCCCGGAAGCTTTCTTT. Translated, it gives CASSGQGAPEAFF.